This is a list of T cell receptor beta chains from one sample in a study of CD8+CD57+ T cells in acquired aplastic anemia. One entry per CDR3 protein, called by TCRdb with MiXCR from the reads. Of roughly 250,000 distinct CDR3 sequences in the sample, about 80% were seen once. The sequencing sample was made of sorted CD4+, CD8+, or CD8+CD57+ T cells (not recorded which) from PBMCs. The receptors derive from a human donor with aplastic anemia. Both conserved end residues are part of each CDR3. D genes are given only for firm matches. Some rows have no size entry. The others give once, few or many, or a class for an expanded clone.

CDR3aa: CASSVQRGGRSDEQFF
CDR3nt: TGTGCCAGCAGCGTACAAAGAGGCGGGCGGAGCGATGAGCAGTTCTTC
d_gene: -
j_gene: TRBJ2-1
abundance: -
v_gene: TRBV9

CDR3aa: CATSDKETGAGELTF
CDR3nt: TGTGCCACCAGTGACAAGGAAACAGGGGCCGGGGAGCTGACTTTT
d_gene: TRBD1
j_gene: TRBJ2-2
abundance: -
v_gene: TRBV24-1

CDR3aa: CASSCRGEDYEQYF
CDR3nt: TGTGCCAGCAGCTGCCGGGGGGAGGACTACGAGCAGTACTTC
d_gene: TRBD2
j_gene: TRBJ2-7
abundance: -
v_gene: TRBV15

CDR3aa: CASRLTPVVLNTEAFF
CDR3nt: TGTGCCAGCAGATTGACTCCCGTCGTCTTGAACACTGAAGCTTTCTTT
d_gene: -
j_gene: TRBJ1-1
abundance: -
v_gene: TRBV5-5

CDR3aa: CASSIGRVGTEAFF
CDR3nt: TGTGCCAGTAGTATAGGTAGGGTTGGCACTGAAGCTTTCTTT
d_gene: -
j_gene: TRBJ1-1
abundance: -
v_gene: TRBV19

CDR3aa: CASNGASDTQYF
CDR3nt: TGTGCCAGCAACGGAGCTTCGGATACGCAGTATTTT
d_gene: -
j_gene: TRBJ2-3
abundance: -
v_gene: TRBV9

CDR3aa: CASSLYLGARGYTF
CDR3nt: TGTGCCAGCAGCTTATACCTGGGGGCTCGGGGCTACACCTTT
d_gene: -
j_gene: TRBJ1-1
abundance: -
v_gene: TRBV7-2

CDR3aa: CASSLDVTGATEAFF
CDR3nt: TGTGCCAGCAGCTTAGATGTGACAGGGGCCACTGAGGCTTTCTTT
d_gene: TRBD1
j_gene: TRBJ1-1
abundance: -
v_gene: TRBV7-3

CDR3aa: CASSGTGPTDTQYF
CDR3nt: TGTGCCAGCAGTGGGACAGGGCCAACAGATACGCAGTATTTT
d_gene: TRBD1
j_gene: TRBJ2-3
abundance: -
v_gene: TRBV2

CDR3aa: CSAWTGEAFF
CDR3nt: TGCAGTGCTTGGACAGGGGAAGCTTTCTTT
d_gene: TRBD1
j_gene: TRBJ1-1
abundance: -
v_gene: TRBV20-1

CDR3aa: CAASGDRGTETQYF
CDR3nt: TGTGCCGCCAGCGGGGACAGGGGCACAGAGACGCAGTATTTC
d_gene: TRBD1
j_gene: TRBJ2-3
abundance: -
v_gene: TRBV15

CDR3aa: CSVGGPGTQYF
CDR3nt: TGCAGCGTGGGGGGGCCTGGGACCCAGTACTTC
d_gene: -
j_gene: TRBJ2-5
abundance: few
v_gene: TRBV29-1

CDR3aa: CASSINTEISEQYF
CDR3nt: TGTGCCAGTAGCATCAATACGGAGATTTCCGAGCAGTACTTC
d_gene: -
j_gene: TRBJ2-7
abundance: -
v_gene: TRBV19

CDR3aa: CASSSGRSGGSDEQYF
CDR3nt: TGTGCCAGCAGCTCTGGAAGAAGCGGGGGGAGCGATGAGCAGTATTTT
d_gene: TRBD2
j_gene: TRBJ2-3
abundance: -
v_gene: TRBV7-9

CDR3aa: CSARVVDYEQYF
CDR3nt: TGCAGTGCTAGAGTTGTAGATTACGAGCAGTACTTC
d_gene: -
j_gene: TRBJ2-7
abundance: -
v_gene: TRBV20-1

CDR3aa: CACSLTSGADYGQFF
CDR3nt: TGTGCCTGTAGTTTAACAAGCGGCGCCGACTATGGCCAGTTCTTC
d_gene: -
j_gene: TRBJ2-1
abundance: -
v_gene: TRBV19

CDR3aa: CASSDAPQSTEAFF
CDR3nt: TGTGCCAGCAGTGATGCCCCGCAGAGCACTGAAGCTTTCTTT
d_gene: -
j_gene: TRBJ1-1
abundance: few
v_gene: TRBV2

CDR3aa: CASSLGGGDAQQF
CDR3nt: TGTGCCAGCAGCTTAGGGGGCGGTGATGCGCAGCAGTTT
d_gene: -
j_gene: TRBJ2-3
abundance: -
v_gene: TRBV7-8

CDR3aa: CAGSPARATQYF
CDR3nt: TGTGCCGGCAGCCCCGCGAGGGCTACCCAATACTTC
d_gene: -
j_gene: TRBJ2-5
abundance: -
v_gene: TRBV7-2

CDR3aa: CASSLNLTGIDTQYF
CDR3nt: TGTGCCAGCAGCTTAAACCTAACAGGGATAGATACGCAGTATTTT
d_gene: -
j_gene: TRBJ2-3
abundance: -
v_gene: TRBV11-3

CDR3aa: CASSLARDSQVFGYTF
CDR3nt: TGTGCCAGCAGCTTGGCGAGGGACAGCCAGGTATTTGGCTACACCTTC
d_gene: TRBD1
j_gene: TRBJ1-2
abundance: -
v_gene: TRBV7-9

CDR3aa: CASSLVHGTEGTQYF
CDR3nt: TGTGCCAGCAGCTTAGTCCACGGTACAGAAGGGACCCAGTACTTC
d_gene: -
j_gene: TRBJ2-5
abundance: -
v_gene: TRBV9

CDR3aa: CASSFALQGDTGAFF
CDR3nt: TGTGCCAGCAGCTTCGCTCTACAGGGGGACACTGGGGCTTTCTTT
d_gene: TRBD1
j_gene: TRBJ1-1
abundance: -
v_gene: TRBV9

CDR3aa: CSARDGTSGSTDEQFF
CDR3nt: TGCAGTGCTAGAGATGGGACTAGCGGGAGTACCGATGAGCAGTTCTTC
d_gene: TRBD2
j_gene: TRBJ2-1
abundance: -
v_gene: TRBV20-1

CDR3aa: CATSGAAGGNEQYF
CDR3nt: TGTGCCACCAGCGGGGCAGCAGGTGGGAACGAGCAGTACTTC
d_gene: TRBD2
j_gene: TRBJ2-7
abundance: -
v_gene: TRBV6-4

CDR3aa: CSLWGNEQFF
CDR3nt: TGCAGTTTATGGGGCAATGAGCAGTTCTTC
d_gene: -
j_gene: TRBJ2-1
abundance: -
v_gene: TRBV20-1

CDR3aa: CASSLVQPTGAQYF
CDR3nt: TGTGCCAGCAGCTTAGTGCAACCGACCGGTGCGCAGTATTTT
d_gene: -
j_gene: TRBJ2-3
abundance: -
v_gene: TRBV7-8

CDR3aa: CATGSSGRRDDQFF
CDR3nt: TGTGCCACCGGGAGTAGCGGGAGGCGGGATGACCAGTTCTTC
d_gene: TRBD2
j_gene: TRBJ2-1
abundance: -
v_gene: TRBV24-1

CDR3aa: CASSFTSEQGEAFF
CDR3nt: TGTGCCAGCAGCTTTACTAGCGAACAGGGGGAAGCTTTCTTT
d_gene: TRBD1
j_gene: TRBJ1-1
abundance: few
v_gene: TRBV5-4

CDR3aa: CASSSTSGGLIQYF
CDR3nt: TGTGCCAGCAGTTCGACTAGCGGGGGGCTGATTCAGTACTTC
d_gene: TRBD2
j_gene: TRBJ2-4
abundance: -
v_gene: TRBV7-9

CDR3aa: CACSMTANTEALF
CDR3nt: TGTGCCTGCAGCATGACGGCGAACACAGAGGCTTTGTTT
d_gene: -
j_gene: TRBJ1-1
abundance: once
v_gene: TRBV7-9